Described below is a single T cell receptor (beta chain) sequence and its context. Its target is unknown. This specimen belongs to a study of T cell repertoires in cytomegalovirus infection. Study in general: CMV infection together with matching HLA type was indicated by public TCR beta signatures. Study-level points and caveats: CMV-specific TCR beta clonotypes restricted by HLA-C were the ones dominating the ex vivo response. Pooled public TCR beta family frequency picked out CMV carriers with the relevant HLA.

Each CDR3 protein is one row after TCRdb ran MiXCR on the reads. The sample yields about 740,000 distinct CDR3 sequences, roughly a third seen once. There are 13 residues in the CDR3. In germline, CDR1 is DFQATT, CDR2 SNEGSKA (reference sequence). V shed 4 bases and J 9 bases; nucleotides not matched to a gene: 7. The genes are TRBV20-1 and TRBJ1-5, with 9 nucleotides matching TRBD1. The TCR comes from a human donor in good health (CMV status not recorded). Some clones in this sample may be carry-over from other donors' samples. The specimen sequenced was PBMCs. CDR3 loop: CSAKGQGRAPQHF. CDR3 bases: TGCAGTGCTAAAGGACAGGGGCGGGCGCCCCAGCATTTT.